This is a list of T cell receptor beta chains from one sample in a study of graft-versus-host responses after intestinal transplantation. For these receptors, no antigen is known. Sequencing was performed with immunoSEQ multiplex PCR; in TCRdb, only in-frame clones are kept and a portion is missing. This table has approximately 100,000 clones, roughly nine tenths appearing once. The material was unstimulated CD4+ T cells sorted from spleen or lymph node cells, obtained before intestinal transplant. The receptor set was obtained from a human donor who received an intestinal transplant. CDR3s include the opening cysteine and the closing phenylalanine or tryptophan. A D gene is named only where the DNA matches it firmly. Clone size is stated in some rows and not others, as once, few, many or a class when expanded.

abundance,v_gene,j_gene,d_gene,CDR3nt,CDR3aa
NA,TRBV5-4,TRBJ2-2,NA,TGTGCCAGCAGCCAGGGACAACTACGGGGCGGGGAGCTGTTTTTT,CASSQGQLRGGELFF
few,TRBV6-4,TRBJ2-3,NA,TGTGCCAGCAGTGAAGCGGGCGTTAGCACAGATACGCAGTATTTT,CASSEAGVSTDTQYF
NA,TRBV27,TRBJ1-6,TRBD1,TGTGCCAGCAGTTTAGTGGGACAGGGGAGGTATTCACCCCTCCACTTT,CASSLVGQGRYSPLHF
few,TRBV2,TRBJ1-5,NA,TGTGCCAGCAGCCAGGGTGGAGGGCATCAGCCCCAGCATTTT,CASSQGGGHQPQHF
NA,TRBV6-1,TRBJ1-6,NA,TGTGCCAGCAGAGGGATTGTTGTTAAGAGTTCACCCCTCCACTTT,CASRGIVVKSSPLHF
NA,TRBV7-9,TRBJ1-2,NA,TGTGCCAGCAGCTTAGGCCCAGTACATAACTATGGCTACACCTTC,CASSLGPVHNYGYTF
NA,TRBV2,TRBJ2-7,NA,TGTGCCAGCAGTGAGCGGGACTACGAGCAGTACTTC,CASSERDYEQYF
NA,TRBV28,TRBJ2-7,NA,TGTGCCAGCAGTTCCTCCGGCAGGCCTAAATCCTACGAGCAGTACTTC,CASSSSGRPKSYEQYF
NA,TRBV14,TRBJ2-3,NA,TGTGCCAGCAGCCATTTAGCAGGTACAGATACGCAGTATTTT,CASSHLAGTDTQYF
NA,TRBV10-3,TRBJ2-3,TRBD2,TGTGCCATCAAAGGCGGGGGGCCCACAGATACGCAGTATTTT,CAIKGGGPTDTQYF
NA,TRBV5-4,TRBJ2-1,TRBD1,TGTGCCAGCAGCTCGGGACAGAACAATGAGCAGTTCTTC,CASSSGQNNEQFF
NA,TRBV18,TRBJ2-5,NA,TGTGCCAGCTCACCGGCCAGCGGCCAAGAGACCCAGTACTTC,CASSPASGQETQYF
NA,TRBV7-3,TRBJ2-5,NA,TGTGCCAGCAGCTTAACGCGGCAAGAGACCCAGTACTTC,CASSLTRQETQYF
NA,TRBV6-5,TRBJ2-7,NA,TGTGCCAGCAGTTACGGGCCCTACGAGCAGTACTTC,CASSYGPYEQYF
once,TRBV7-2,TRBJ1-2,NA,TGTGCCAGCAGCTTAGCGTTTGCCACCCTCTATGGCTACACCTTC,CASSLAFATLYGYTF
few,TRBV11-2,TRBJ2-2,NA,TGTGCCAGCAGCTTAGGTCCGACCGGGGAGCTGTTTTTT,CASSLGPTGELFF
few,TRBV28,TRBJ2-1,TRBD1,TGTGCCAGCAGTCCTGTTGAGACAGGGGGTTTCAATGAGCAGTTCTTC,CASSPVETGGFNEQFF
NA,TRBV5-5,TRBJ1-5,NA,TGTGCCAGCAGCTTGCAGGGAGTGAAGCAGCCCCAGCATTTT,CASSLQGVKQPQHF
NA,TRBV7-9,TRBJ1-5,NA,TGTGCCAGCAGCCCAATGGAGACAGTCTATAGCAATCAGCCCCAGCATTTT,CASSPMETVYSNQPQHF
NA,TRBV28,TRBJ2-1,TRBD2,TGTGCCAGCAGTTTGGCTAGCGGGAGGGCCCCCTACAATGAGCAGTTCTTC,CASSLASGRAPYNEQFF
NA,TRBV5-4,TRBJ2-1,NA,TGTGCCAGCAGCGCCCAAGGGGTGTCCTACAATGAGCAGTTCTTC,CASSAQGVSYNEQFF
NA,TRBV15,TRBJ1-5,TRBD1,TGTGCCACCAGCAGCCCTAGAGGGGGCCGCAATCAGCCCCAGCATTTT,CATSSPRGGRNQPQHF
NA,TRBV6-1,TRBJ1-2,NA,TGTGCCAGCAGTGTGGTGGCAGGGACTAACTATGGCTACACCTTC,CASSVVAGTNYGYTF
NA,TRBV29-1,TRBJ2-5,NA,TGCAGCGTTGAATCATGGGAGTGGGAGACCCAGTACTTC,CSVESWEWETQYF
NA,TRBV5-1,TRBJ2-2,TRBD2,TGCGCCAGCAGCTTGACTAGCGGGAGCACCGGGGAGCTGTTTTTT,CASSLTSGSTGELFF
NA,TRBV9,TRBJ1-5,NA,TGTGCCAGCAGCCCCGGCAGGGCCTATCAGCCCCAGCATTTT,CASSPGRAYQPQHF
NA,TRBV6-1,TRBJ2-1,TRBD2,TGTGCCAGCAGTGAAGCGCATTTGCGGGGGGGGGTGCAGTTCTTC,CASSEAHLRGGVQFF
NA,TRBV7-9,TRBJ2-6,NA,TGTGCCAGCAGCTTAATGGGTGGTGGGGCCAACGTCCTGACTTTC,CASSLMGGGANVLTF
NA,TRBV7-3,TRBJ2-3,NA,TGTGCCAGCAGCGAAAATATCGCAGGCTCGCAGTATTTT,CASSENIAGSQYF
NA,TRBV9,TRBJ2-7,NA,TGTGCCAGCAGCGTAGGTACGGGAAAAGGCTTCGAGCAGTACTTC,CASSVGTGKGFEQYF
NA,TRBV5-1,TRBJ2-7,NA,TGCGCCAGCAGCTTGTTGGGACTCCGGAAAACCTACGAGCAGTACTTC,CASSLLGLRKTYEQYF
NA,TRBV28,TRBJ2-1,TRBD2,TGTGCCAGCAGTTTCCTGAGCGGGAGGGTCCATGAGCAGTTCTTC,CASSFLSGRVHEQFF
NA,TRBV7-7,TRBJ2-7,NA,TGTGCCAGCAGCTTAAGTCCAGGGGCCTACGAGCAGTACTTC,CASSLSPGAYEQYF
NA,TRBV28,TRBJ1-5,NA,TGTGCCAGCAGTAAATGGGAGGGCAATCAGCCCCAGCATTTT,CASSKWEGNQPQHF
NA,TRBV7-3,TRBJ2-7,TRBD2,TGTGCCAGCAGCTTAGGGGTTCTAGCGGGAGGGCCCTACGAGCAGTACTTC,CASSLGVLAGGPYEQYF
NA,TRBV5-1,TRBJ2-7,TRBD2,TGCGCCAGCAGCTTGGTGGCTAGCGGAAGGTACGAGCAGTACTTC,CASSLVASGRYEQYF
once,TRBV2,TRBJ1-5,NA,TGTGCCAGCAGTAGGGGACGGGGCAATCAGCCCCAGCATTTT,CASSRGRGNQPQHF
NA,TRBV2,TRBJ2-3,TRBD1,TGTGCCAGCAGTGTCCACAGGGGGCCGACAGATACGCAGTATTTT,CASSVHRGPTDTQYF
few,TRBV19,TRBJ1-2,NA,TGTGCCAGTACTTCAGGGCGTGACTATGGCTACACCTTC,CASTSGRDYGYTF